The clone carrying this T cell receptor beta chain is categorized as medium-sized. Its specificity is not known. This specimen comes from a study of T cell repertoires in aging, cancer and after chemotherapy. Rearranged V-D-J TRB sequences were amplified with a mixed TRB-A/B primer pool. TCRdb processed the multiplex PCR reads anew with MiXCR; each CDR3 protein has one entry. This sample has roughly 2,700 distinct CDR3 sequences; over 20% occur once, and the top ten carry 10% to 12%. The study's findings and limits: Untreated cancer patients had significantly lower blood TCR diversity than age-matched healthy donors.

Germline CDR1 and CDR2: MNHEY and SMNVEV (reference sequence). The V gene lost 6 bases and the J gene lost 0 bases, with 3 bases spanning the gap. This CDR3 contains 13 residues. Peripheral blood genomic DNA, not sorted cells or RNA, was the template. The sample consisted of blood. This sequence was found in a human donor with a solid tumor. The J gene is TRBJ1-6, the V gene TRBV27; D uncertain. The DNA of the CDR3 is TGTGCCAGCAGCACCTCCTATAATTCACCCCTCCACTTT. Encoded protein: CASSTSYNSPLHF.